These 23 T cell receptor beta chains share one sample of origin, sequenced in a study of blood T cell repertoires in COVID-19. Method: immunoSEQ multiplex PCR; TCRdb's copy keeps in-frame clones and lacks some. The table has under 250,000 clones, 90% seen once; the top ten hold approximately 2.4%. What was sequenced was peripheral blood. All receptors derive from a man aged 25 to 40 with COVID-19, enrolled during active disease.

The genes are TRBV28 and TRBJ1-2, with 8 bases fitting TRBD1. The germline V gene has CDR1 MDHEN and CDR2 SYDVKM. V shed 4 bases, J shed 8 bases, and the junction held 9 bases outside the gene matches. The CDR3 extends over 14 amino acids. The CDR3 here is CASSSPTGVEGYTF. The CDR3 bases are TGTGCCAGCAGTTCACCGACAGGGGTGGAAGGCTACACCTTC.

This clone was counted a few times. V and J are TRBV20-1 and TRBJ2-1; 7 nucleotides align to TRBD2. Germline assignment: CDR1 DFQATT and CDR2 SNEGSKA (reference sequence). The CDR3 is 11 amino acids. After removal of 6 bases from V and 6 bases from J, the junction contained 2 bases not matched to a gene. The CDR3, as DNA: TGCAGTGCAAGGACTAGCAATGAGCAGTTCTTC. This encodes CSARTSNEQFF.

This sequence joins TRBV6-2 or TRBV6-3 and TRBJ1-5; D remains unclear. The V and J ends lost 2 bases and 4 bases respectively, with 12 bases between them. The CDR3 covers 15 residues. Germline loops: CDR1 MNHEY, CDR2 SVGEGT. The CDR3 loop is CASSYLGLQNQPQHF. The DNA of the CDR3 is TGTGCCAGCAGTTACCTAGGACTTCAAAATCAGCCCCAGCATTTT.

This clone was observed a single time. CDR3 in amino acids: CASSSRTGEQPQHF. The CDR3, as DNA: TGTGCCAGCAGCTCGCGGACAGGGGAACAGCCCCAGCATTTT. The V gene is TRBV13, the J gene TRBJ1-5; 9 nucleotides agree with TRBD1. CDR1 is PRHDT, CDR2 FYEKMQ, per germline (reference sequence). The CDR3 length is 14 residues. V shed 4 bases, J shed 7 bases, and the junction held 5 bases outside the gene matches.

This clone was detected only once. The genes are TRBV7-2 and TRBJ2-1; possible D gene TRBD1, 5 bases. The V and J ends lost 5 bases and 9 bases respectively, with 14 bases between them. The CDR3 is 13 residues long. Germline values: CDR1 SGHTA, CDR2 FQGNSA. DNA of the CDR3: TGTGCCAGCAGCCGAAGGGGTGGTGGTGAGCAGTTCTTC. This gives the protein CASSRRGGGEQFF.

The chain is built from TRBV10-3 and TRBJ2-1, with 8 bases matching TRBD1. The trim removed 6 bases at V and 5 bases at J, leaving 12 bases unmatched. CDR1 ENHRY and CDR2 SYGVKD come from the germline V gene. CDR3 length: 16 amino acids. CDR3 DNA: TGTGCCATCAGCGACCTAGTAGACAGGGGTGACAATGAGCAGTTCTTC. It translates to CAISDLVDRGDNEQFF.

This chain uses TRBV7-2 with TRBJ2-7; a possible D gene is TRBD2 (6 bases). Trimming shortened V by 6 bases and J by 3 bases, and 18 bases separated the two germline ends. The germline V gene has CDR1 SGHTA and CDR2 FQGNSA. The CDR3 is 15 amino acids. The CDR3 loop is CASSREGTFGYEQYF. DNA for the CDR3: TGTGCCAGCAGTCGGGAAGGGACTTTCGGCTACGAGCAGTACTTC.

The chain links TRBV19 to TRBJ1-1; the D is unclear. There are 15 residues in the CDR3. Per the germline V gene, CDR1 is LNHDA and CDR2 is SQIVND (reference sequence). V lost 1 base and J lost 4, with 13 bases in between. CDR3 in DNA: TGTGCCAGTAGTATAGTCCCGAGGGCGGTCACTGAAGCTTTCTTT. It codes for CASSIVPRAVTEAFF.

This chain uses TRBV27 with TRBJ2-1; TRBD2 matches at 10 bases. With V trimmed by 2 bases and J by 4 bases, 8 bases remained unmatched. The CDR3 length is 17 residues. Germline CDR1 MNHEY, CDR2 SMNVEV (reference sequence). The CDR3: CASSLRLAGARYNEQFF. In nucleotides, the CDR3 is TGTGCCAGCAGTTTACGGCTAGCGGGAGCTAGGTACAATGAGCAGTTCTTC.

This rearrangement joins TRBV18 to TRBJ1-5, with 7 bases that match TRBD1. Germline V gene lookup returns CDR1 KGHSH and CDR2 LQKENI. The CDR3 is 15 amino acids. V was clipped by 1 base and J by 5 bases; unmatched bases: 5. The CDR3: CASSPRQGTYQPQHF. The CDR3 nucleotides read TGTGCCAGCTCACCACGACAGGGAACCTATCAGCCCCAGCATTTT.

The V and J genes are TRBV5-1 and TRBJ1-3, with D tentatively TRBD1 (5 bases). This CDR3 spans 14 amino acids. With 2 bases removed from V and 5 bases from J, the gap between germline ends came to 11 bases. The germline V gene has CDR1 SGHRS and CDR2 YFSETQ. CDR3 sequence reads: CASSFSDRRNTIYF. Written as DNA, the CDR3 is TGCGCCAGCAGCTTCTCCGACAGAAGAAACACCATATATTTT.

The genes are TRBV11-2 and TRBJ2-7; 10 bases match TRBD1. Germline V lookup: CDR1 SGHAT, CDR2 FQNNGV. This CDR3 spans 14 amino acids. Trimming removed 8 bases from V and 5 bases from J; junction bases left unmatched: 9. CDR3 region: CASGDRGVSHEQYF. DNA of the CDR3: TGTGCCAGCGGGGACAGGGGAGTATCCCACGAGCAGTACTTC.

In its sample, this clone was seen once. V usage is TRBV9 and J usage is TRBJ2-7; D possibly corresponds to TRBD2 (5 bases). The CDR3 has 14 amino acids. Germline V gene lookup returns CDR1 SGDLS and CDR2 YYNGEE. V gave up 6 bases and J gave up 0 bases, with 13 bases separating them. The CDR3 sequence is CASTISGDSYEQYF. CDR3 coding DNA: TGTGCCAGCACCATTTCCGGGGACTCCTACGAGCAGTACTTC. Full variable domain (rest looked up from reference TRBV9 and TRBJ2-7): DSGVTQTPKHLITATGQRVTLRCSPRSGDLSVYWYQQSLDQGLQFLIQYYNGEERAKGNILERFSAQQFPDLHSELNLSSLELGDSALYFCASTISGDSYEQYFGPGTRLTVT.

CDR3 nucleotide sequence: TGTGCCAGCAGCTCGCAGGGGGACCGTGGCTACACCTTC. This translates into CASSSQGDRGYTF. The genes are TRBV7-9 and TRBJ1-2; TRBD1 aligns across 7 bases. The V gene end was trimmed by 4 bases and the J gene end by 7 bases; junction bases not matched to a gene: 6. The CDR3 is made up of 13 amino acids. Germline CDR1 and CDR2: SEHNR and FQNEAQ (reference sequence). The entire variable domain, with the rest obtained from reference TRBV7-9 and TRBJ1-2, is as follows: DTGVSQNPRHKITKRGQNVTFRCDPISEHNRLYWYRQTLGQGPEFLTYFQNEAQLEKSRLLSDRFSAERPKGSFSTLEIQRTEQGDSAMYLCASSSQGDRGYTFGSGTRLTVV.

J is TRBJ2-7 and V is TRBV6-5, with 7 bases matching TRBD2. The CDR3 has 14 amino acids. V gave up 2 bases and J gave up 2 bases; unmatched junction bases: 3. Germline CDR1 MNHEY, CDR2 SVGAGI. The DNA for the CDR3 is TGTGCCAGCAGTTACGGGGGGGGAGCCTACGAGCAGTACTTC. This codes for CASSYGGGAYEQYF.

The chain recombines TRBV23-1 with TRBJ2-7, with TRBD1 matching 8 bases. TRBV23-1 is filed as an ORF, its function uncertain. The CDR3 length is 14 residues. The V segment lost 7 bases and the J segment 2 bases; nucleotides outside the gene matches: 7. The chain's CDR3 is CASISTRGPYEQYF. The CDR3 DNA reads as TGCGCCAGCATTTCAACCAGGGGGCCCTACGAGCAGTACTTC.

This chain joins TRBV7-8 and TRBJ1-2; no definite D call. V was pared by 3 bases and J by 3 bases, with 5 bases between. Per germline, CDR1 SGHVS and CDR2 FQNEAQ. The CDR3 length is 12 residues. Here the CDR3 DNA reads TGTGCCAGCAGCTTTATCGACTATGGCTACACCTTC. This encodes CASSFIDYGYTF.

J is TRBJ2-5 and V is TRBV27, with 8 bases matching TRBD1. The CDR3 length is 12 residues. V shed 5 bases and J 5 bases; nucleotides not matched to a gene: 1. Germline V CDR1 and CDR2: MNHEY, SMNVEV (reference sequence). CDR3 coding DNA: TGTGCCAGCAGTCCAGGGGGCGAGACCCAGTACTTC. This sequence encodes CASSPGGETQYF.

This rearrangement joins TRBV28 to TRBJ2-7; D is unclear. Germline assignment: CDR1 MDHEN and CDR2 SYDVKM. Trimming removed 5 bases at V and 4 bases at J, with 6 bases between. The CDR3 has 11 amino acids. CDR3 coding DNA: TGTGCCAGCAGTAGCCGGTACGAGCAGTACTTC. It yields the protein CASSSRYEQYF. The entire variable domain, with the rest obtained from reference TRBV28 and TRBJ2-7, is as follows: DVKVTQSSRYLVKRTGEKVFLECVQDMDHENMFWYRQDPGLGLRLIYFSYDVKMKEKGDIPEGYSVSREKKERFSLILESASTNQTSMYLCASSSRYEQYFGPGTRLTVT.

V is TRBV7-2 and J is TRBJ1-2; 7 bases match TRBD1. This CDR3 has 13 residues. CDR1 and CDR2 from the germline V gene are SGHTA and FQGNSA. V was clipped by 6 bases and J by 4 bases; unmatched bases: 5. CDR3 loop: CASRQDRIYGYTF. The CDR3 DNA sequence: TGTGCCAGCAGACAGGACAGGATCTATGGCTACACCTTC.

The rearrangement links TRBV24-1 to TRBJ1-3, with no clear D. The CDR3 totals 14 residues. V was clipped by 4 bases and J by 2 bases, with 8 bases between them. CDR1 is KGHDR, CDR2 SFDVKD, per germline. The CDR3 sequence is CATSDPRAGNTIYF. For the CDR3, the DNA is TGTGCCACCAGTGACCCCCGTGCTGGAAACACCATATATTTT.

This chain links TRBV28 with TRBJ2-5; 9 positions match TRBD2. V dropped 7 bases and J dropped 1; count of bases not matched to a gene: 7. The CDR3 runs 15 residues. CDR1 is MDHEN, CDR2 SYDVKM, per germline. As DNA, the CDR3 is TGTGCCAGCACCACATTAGCGGGAGCCCAAGAGACCCAGTACTTC. It yields the protein CASTTLAGAQETQYF.

As DNA, the CDR3 is TGTGCCAGCACCCCTCGGGCGGCGGGAGGTTACACCGGGGAGCTGTTTTTT. Protein: CASTPRAAGGYTGELFF. The chain employs TRBV7-9 and TRBJ2-2; TRBD2 agrees at 8 bases. The CDR3 is 17 amino acids. Germline-derived CDR1 and CDR2 are SEHNR and FQNEAQ (reference sequence). The ends lost 7 bases at V and 3 bases at J; junction bases unmatched: 13.